This T cell receptor beta chain was observed in a study of response to subunit inactivated influenza vaccine. TCRdb fed the RT-PCR reads into MiXCR, producing one record per CDR3 protein. The table shows about 170,000 distinct CDR3 sequences, with approximately 12% occurring only once. This clonotype was counted at least ten times. Germline V gene sequence: CDR1 SGHVS, CDR2 FNYEAQ. V shed 1 base and J shed 0 bases, with 10 bases lying between them. The CDR3 extends over 15 amino acids. This sample also appeared in a second study, on T cells expressing NK-cell markers. Turning to that study: As the method of synthesis, 5'RACE template switching with UMIs yielded TCR beta cDNA.

The chain has TRBV7-6 and TRBJ2-7; perhaps TRBD2 as D (6 bases). The source material was CD8+ T cells sorted from PBMCs, sampled about 13 days after vaccination. This clonotype was obtained from a man aged 45-65 years who received an inactivated influenza vaccine. CDR3 sequence reads: CASSLGRGYSYEQYF. CDR3 DNA: TGTGCCAGCAGCTTAGGGCGGGGATACTCCTACGAGCAGTACTTC.